This TCR beta chain was identified in a study of blood T cell repertoires in COVID-19. Study background: Specimens from acute and convalescent COVID-19 originated in the United States, Italy and Spain. Nucleic acid was either cDNA or gDNA, and it came from T cells, B-cell-depleted T cells, or PBMCs.

Trimming removed 12 bases at V and 4 bases at J, with 9 bases between. The CDR3 spans 10 residues. The V gene's germline CDR1 is KGHDR and CDR2 SFDVKD. Per the original data handling: Using reference gene primer amplification, nucleated cell counts were estimated. Sequencing was performed with immunoSEQ multiplex PCR; in TCRdb, only in-frame clones are kept and a portion is missing. The V and J calls and clone size come from that table; D and trimming were worked out from the DNA. This table holds roughly 39,000 clones, about 87% found once. This clonotype was sampled from a woman between 65 and 79 years old with acute or convalescent COVID-19. Specimen: peripheral blood. This chain uses TRBV24-1 with TRBJ2-7; D is unresolved. The CDR3 here is CASQRYEQYV. CDR3 bases: TGTGCCTCTCAGAGGTACGAGCAGTACGTC.